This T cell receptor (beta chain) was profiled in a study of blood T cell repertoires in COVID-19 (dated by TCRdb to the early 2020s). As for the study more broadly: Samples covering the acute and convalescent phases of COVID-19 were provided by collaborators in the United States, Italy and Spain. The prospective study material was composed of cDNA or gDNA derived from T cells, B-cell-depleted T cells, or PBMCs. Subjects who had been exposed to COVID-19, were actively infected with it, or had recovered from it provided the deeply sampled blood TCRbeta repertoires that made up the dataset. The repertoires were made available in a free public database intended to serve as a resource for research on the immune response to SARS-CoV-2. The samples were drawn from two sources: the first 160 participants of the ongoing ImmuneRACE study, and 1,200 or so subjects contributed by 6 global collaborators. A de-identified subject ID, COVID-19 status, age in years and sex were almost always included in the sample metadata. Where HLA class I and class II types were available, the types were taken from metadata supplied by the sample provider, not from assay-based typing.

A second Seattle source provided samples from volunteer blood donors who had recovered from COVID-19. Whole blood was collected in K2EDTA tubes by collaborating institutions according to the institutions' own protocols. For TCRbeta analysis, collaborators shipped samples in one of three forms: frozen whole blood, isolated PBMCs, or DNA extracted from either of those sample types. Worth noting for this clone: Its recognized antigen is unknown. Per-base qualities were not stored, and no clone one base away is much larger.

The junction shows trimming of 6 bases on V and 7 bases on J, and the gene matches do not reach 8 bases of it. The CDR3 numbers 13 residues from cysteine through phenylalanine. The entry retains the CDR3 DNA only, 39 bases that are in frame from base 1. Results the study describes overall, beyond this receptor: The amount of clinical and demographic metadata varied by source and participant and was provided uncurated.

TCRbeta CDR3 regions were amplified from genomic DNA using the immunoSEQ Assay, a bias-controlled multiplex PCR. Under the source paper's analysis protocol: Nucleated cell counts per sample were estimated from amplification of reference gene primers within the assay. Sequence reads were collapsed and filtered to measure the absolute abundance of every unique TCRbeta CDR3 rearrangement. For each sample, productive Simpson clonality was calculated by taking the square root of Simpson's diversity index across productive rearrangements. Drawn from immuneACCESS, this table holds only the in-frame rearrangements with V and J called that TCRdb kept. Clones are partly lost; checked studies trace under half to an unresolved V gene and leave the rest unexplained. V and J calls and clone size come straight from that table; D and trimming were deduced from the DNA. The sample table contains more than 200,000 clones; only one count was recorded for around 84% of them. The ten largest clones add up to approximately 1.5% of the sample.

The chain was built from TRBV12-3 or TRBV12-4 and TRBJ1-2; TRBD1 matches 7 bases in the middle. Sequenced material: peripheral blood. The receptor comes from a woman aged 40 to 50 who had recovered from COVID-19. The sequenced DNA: TGTGCCAGCAGCCTCGGGACAGCTTCTGGCTACACCTTC. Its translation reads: CASSLGTASGYTF.